This paragraph reports one T cell receptor (beta chain). The sample comes from a study of blood T cell repertoires in COVID-19. The authors' processing: Reference gene primer amplification in the assay estimated nucleated cell counts. Measured with immunoSEQ multiplex PCR; TCRdb has only the in-frame clones, and not every one. D and trimming come from the DNA, and the V and J calls and clone size come from that table. This sample has roughly 120,000 clones, with less than 85% found just once. The CDR3 is 14 residues long. Germline lookup yields CDR1 SEHNR and CDR2 FQNEAQ (reference sequence). Trimming pared 1 base from V and 2 bases from J, leaving 5 bases between.

The sequencing sample was made of peripheral blood. This chain joins TRBV7-9 and TRBJ2-2; D ambiguous. The clonotype comes from an older woman with acute or convalescent COVID-19. The CDR3 coding sequence is TGTGCCAGCAGCTTAGGAAGCAACACCGGGGAGCTGTTTTTT. Translated: CASSLGSNTGELFF.